This TCR beta chain was sequenced during a study of shared clonotypes between healthy human individuals. Profiling relied on immunoSEQ multiplex PCR, and the TCRdb table lists in-frame clones only, not all of them. The repertoire holds hundreds of thousands of clones, with around three quarters as singletons. The length of the CDR3 is 14 residues. V dropped 6 bases and J dropped 1; count of bases not matched to a gene: 4. Germline V gene lookup returns CDR1 WSHSY and CDR2 SAAADI. Sequencing was performed on memory CD4+ T cells sorted from blood. Subset in this sample: CD45RA-negative fraction. V and J are TRBV10-2 and TRBJ1-1; 8 bases fit TRBD1. This clonotype was sampled from a woman aged 25 to 39 in good health. DNA for the CDR3: TGCGCCAGCAGGGTGACAGGGGAGAACACTGAAGCTTTCTTT. Translation gives CASRVTGENTEAFF.